A single sample gave rise to the 20 T cell receptor beta chains below, sequenced in a study of shared clonotypes between healthy human individuals. The method was immunoSEQ multiplex PCR; TCRdb's version includes in-frame clones alone and lacks a portion of them. The table has over a million clones, around 74% seen once; the top ten hold 1.4% to 1.5%. Sequencing input: memory CD4+ T cells sorted from blood. Subset given: CD45RA-negative fraction. The receptor source for this set is a man between 18 and 29 years old in good health.

In regard to this clone: A much larger clone differs by one base, so this may be a read error. This chain links TRBV14 with TRBJ2-5; no clear D gene. Trimming cost V 3 bases and J 2 bases, with 1 base left between them. From germline, CDR1 is SGHDN and CDR2 FVKESK. CDR3 length equals 11 residues. The CDR3 protein is CASSQQETQYF. In DNA, the CDR3 is TGTGCCAGCAGCCAGCAAGAGACCCAGTACTTC. Full variable domain (remainder filled in from reference TRBV14 and TRBJ2-5): EAGVTQFPSHSVIEKGQTVTLRCDPISGHDNLYWYRRVMGKEIKFLLHFVKESKQDESGMPNNRFLAERTGGTYSTLKVQPAELEDSGVYFCASSQQETQYFGPGTRLLVL.

The chain carries TRBV9 and TRBJ1-1; D is possibly TRBD1 (6 bases). The germline V gene encodes CDR1 SGDLS and CDR2 YYNGEE. V lost 3 bases, J lost 3 bases, and 18 bases lay in between. The CDR3 totals 16 residues. CDR3 amino acids: CASSGETGSRYTEAFF. CDR3 DNA: TGTGCCAGCAGCGGAGAAACAGGGAGCAGGTACACTGAAGCTTTCTTT.

This clone was recorded at least ten times. The V call is TRBV19, the J call TRBJ2-5; no reliable D call. This CDR3 has 13 residues. Germline V gene sequence: CDR1 LNHDA, CDR2 SQIVND (reference sequence). The V end lost 8 bases, the J end lost 5 bases, and 15 bases lay between the germline ends. CDR3 DNA: TGTGCCAGTGCACTCGACGGGCTGGAGACCCAGTACTTC. Translation: CASALDGLETQYF. Using reference TRBV19 and TRBJ2-5 for the parts outside the CDR3, the full variable domain is DGGITQSPKYLFRKEGQNVTLSCEQNLNHDAMYWYRQDPGQGLRLIYYSQIVNDFQKGDIAEGYSVSREKKESFPLTVTSAQKNPTAFYLCASALDGLETQYFGPGTRLLVL.

The chain combines TRBV30 with TRBJ1-5, with 10 bases that match TRBD1. Germline lookup yields CDR1 GTSNPN and CDR2 SVGIG (reference sequence). The CDR3 is 14 amino acids. Trimming removed 2 bases from V and 4 bases from J; junction bases left unmatched: 2. CDR3 sequence reads: CAWSRGQGNQPQHF. In DNA form, the CDR3 reads TGTGCCTGGAGTAGGGGACAGGGGAATCAGCCCCAGCATTTT. Looking up the rest from reference TRBV30 and TRBJ1-5 gives the full variable domain: SQTIHQWPATLVQPVGSPLSLECTVEGTSNPNLYWYRQAAGRGLQLLFYSVGIGQISSEVPQNLSASRPQDRQFILSSKKLLLSDSGFYLCAWSRGQGNQPQHFGDGTRLSIL.

About this clone itself: One end of the junction is discordant with germline, which a read error may explain. The V call is TRBV7-7, the J call TRBJ2-2; D ambiguous. The CDR3 is made up of 14 amino acids. Germline V gives CDR1 SSHAT, CDR2 FNYEAQ (reference sequence). The CDR3, as DNA: TGTGCTAGCAGCTTACTCGACTCGACCGGGGAGCTGTTTTTT. Residues: CASSLLDSTGELFF.

The chain joins TRBV6-1 to TRBJ1-5; no definite D call. Trimming stripped 9 bases from V and 1 base from J, with 10 bases between. The CDR3 consists of 13 residues. Per the germline V gene, CDR1 is MNHNS and CDR2 is SASEGT. The DNA of the CDR3 is TGTGCCAGTCGGACGGGGAGCAATCAGCCCCAGCATTTT. Protein: CASRTGSNQPQHF.

CDR3 sequence reads: CASSLSGQKSGYTF. CDR3 bases: TGTGCCAGCAGCTTATCGGGACAGAAGTCGGGCTACACCTTC. The chain joins TRBV7-2 to TRBJ1-2, with 7 bases identical to TRBD1. The junction had 8 bases not matched to a gene; V was cut back by 2 bases and J by 8 bases. The germline V gene encodes CDR1 SGHTA and CDR2 FQGNSA. The CDR3 is made up of 14 amino acids.

Comments on this clone: The same CDR3 arises from other DNA sequences in this sample as well. This rearrangement joins TRBV6-5 to TRBJ2-2; D is unresolved. This CDR3 has 12 residues. V gave up 6 bases and J gave up 2 bases, with 4 bases separating them. Germline CDR1 is MNHEY and CDR2 is SVGAGI. CDR3 bases: TGTGCCAGCAGCTCTAACACCGGGGAGCTGTTTTTT. Translation gives CASSSNTGELFF.

The gene calls are TRBV5-5 and TRBJ2-3; perhaps TRBD1 as D (6 bases). Trimming removed 4 bases at V and 1 base at J, with 25 bases between. This CDR3 region has 19 residues. CDR1 and CDR2 (germline): SGHKS, YYEKEE (reference sequence). CDR3 sequence: CASSLGASRFRWGTDTQYF. CDR3 nucleotide sequence: TGTGCCAGCAGCCTGGGGGCCTCCCGCTTTCGGTGGGGCACAGATACGCAGTATTTT.

The chain couples TRBV6-1 to TRBJ2-5; D not resolved. Germline V gene lookup returns CDR1 MNHNS and CDR2 SASEGT. Trimming pared 6 bases from V and 5 bases from J, leaving 13 bases between. CDR3 size: 13 residues. CDR3 amino acids: CASSPAQRETQYF. The CDR3, as DNA: TGTGCCAGCAGCCCGGCCCAGAGGGAGACCCAGTACTTC.

This rearrangement joins TRBV5-1 to TRBJ2-3; D remains unclear. With 4 bases removed from V and 6 bases from J, the gap between germline ends came to 9 bases. This CDR3 spans 12 amino acids. Germline V lookup: CDR1 SGHRS, CDR2 YFSETQ. The CDR3 sequence: CASSPYFDTQYF. In nucleotides, the CDR3 is TGCGCCAGCAGCCCGTACTTTGATACGCAGTATTTT.

This clone was seen a few times. Other DNA variants within this sample encode the same CDR3. The chain has TRBV7-9 and TRBJ2-3; TRBD2 aligns across 11 bases. The CDR3 runs to 15 residues. CDR1 and CDR2 from the germline V gene are SEHNR and FQNEAQ (reference sequence). V lost 5 bases, J lost 0 bases, and 1 base stayed unmatched. CDR3 DNA sequence: TGTGCCAGCAGCCGGACTAGCGGGAGCACAGATACGCAGTATTTT. It translates to CASSRTSGSTDTQYF.

The V and J genes are TRBV20-1 and TRBJ2-7; D possibly corresponds to TRBD1 (5 bases). This CDR3 is built from 11 residues. V was pared by 6 bases and J by 5 bases, with 11 bases between. From germline, CDR1 is DFQATT and CDR2 SNEGSKA (reference sequence). CDR3 in amino acids: CSARSRDEQYF. The CDR3 nucleotides read TGCAGTGCGAGGTCCAGGGACGAGCAGTACTTC.

This chain connects TRBV27 to TRBJ2-3, with 8 bases fitting TRBD1. CDR3 length: 16 residues. V trimming: 3 bases; J trimming: 4 bases; junction bases outside the gene matches: 9. Looked up from germline, CDR1 is MNHEY and CDR2 is SMNVEV (reference sequence). CDR3 region: CASSFDRGLVADTQYF. As DNA, the CDR3 is TGTGCCAGCAGTTTTGACAGGGGACTTGTTGCAGATACGCAGTATTTT.

The chain combines TRBV6-7 with TRBJ1-5; no definite D call. TRBV6-7 is reported as an ORF; its role is uncertain. Deletions cut 6 bases from V and 2 bases from J, with 14 bases between. The CDR3 has 15 residues. Here the CDR3 DNA reads TGTGCCAGCAGAAAGCCCACGGATGGCAATCAGCCCCAGCATTTT. It codes for CASRKPTDGNQPQHF.

The J gene is TRBJ1-1, the V gene TRBV27; D is ambiguous. V dropped 5 bases and J dropped 2 bases, with 15 bases sitting between them. Per the germline V gene, CDR1 is MNHEY and CDR2 is SMNVEV (reference sequence). The CDR3 is 15 residues long. CDR3 region: CASSAWTGLNTEAFF. The DNA for the CDR3 is TGTGCCAGCAGTGCATGGACCGGTCTAAACACTGAAGCTTTCTTT.

This chain uses TRBV9 with TRBJ2-4, with 14 bases that match TRBD2. V was pared by 0 bases and J by 9 bases, with 2 bases of the junction left unmatched. Per the germline V gene, CDR1 is SGDLS and CDR2 is YYNGEE. This CDR3 has 15 residues. In nucleotides, the CDR3 is TGTGCCAGCAGCGTAGGGACTAGCGGGGGGAGCATTCAGTACTTC. Translation gives CASSVGTSGGSIQYF.

This rearrangement joins TRBV18 to TRBJ1-1; TRBD1 matches at 7 bases. Germline V CDR1 and CDR2: KGHSH, LQKENI. V was pared by 3 bases and J by 0 bases, with 4 bases of the junction left unmatched. This CDR3 has 15 residues. The CDR3: CASSPPGGVNTEAFF. The CDR3 DNA sequence: TGTGCCAGCTCACCCCCAGGGGGGGTGAACACTGAAGCTTTCTTT.

The chain has TRBV10-1 and TRBJ2-3; D could derive from TRBD1 or TRBD2 (5 bases each). Deletions cut 11 bases from V and 0 bases from J, with 12 bases between. Germline assignment: CDR1 WNHNN and CDR2 SYGVQD (reference sequence). The CDR3 totals 13 residues. CDR3 in amino acids: CASWDGSTDTQYF. The CDR3 region has the DNA TGCGCCTCCTGGGACGGTAGCACAGATACGCAGTATTTT.

Note on this clone: No DNA is shown, since the ends of the CDR3 on it are uncertain; the CDR3 is the one TCRdb lists. The chain recombines TRBV27 with TRBJ1-2; TRBD1, as called in the table, went unchecked against the DNA. Germline V gene lookup returns CDR1 MNHEY and CDR2 SMNVEV (reference sequence). The CDR3 has 14 residues if both end residues are counted. This CDR3 is CASSFLAGENGYTF.